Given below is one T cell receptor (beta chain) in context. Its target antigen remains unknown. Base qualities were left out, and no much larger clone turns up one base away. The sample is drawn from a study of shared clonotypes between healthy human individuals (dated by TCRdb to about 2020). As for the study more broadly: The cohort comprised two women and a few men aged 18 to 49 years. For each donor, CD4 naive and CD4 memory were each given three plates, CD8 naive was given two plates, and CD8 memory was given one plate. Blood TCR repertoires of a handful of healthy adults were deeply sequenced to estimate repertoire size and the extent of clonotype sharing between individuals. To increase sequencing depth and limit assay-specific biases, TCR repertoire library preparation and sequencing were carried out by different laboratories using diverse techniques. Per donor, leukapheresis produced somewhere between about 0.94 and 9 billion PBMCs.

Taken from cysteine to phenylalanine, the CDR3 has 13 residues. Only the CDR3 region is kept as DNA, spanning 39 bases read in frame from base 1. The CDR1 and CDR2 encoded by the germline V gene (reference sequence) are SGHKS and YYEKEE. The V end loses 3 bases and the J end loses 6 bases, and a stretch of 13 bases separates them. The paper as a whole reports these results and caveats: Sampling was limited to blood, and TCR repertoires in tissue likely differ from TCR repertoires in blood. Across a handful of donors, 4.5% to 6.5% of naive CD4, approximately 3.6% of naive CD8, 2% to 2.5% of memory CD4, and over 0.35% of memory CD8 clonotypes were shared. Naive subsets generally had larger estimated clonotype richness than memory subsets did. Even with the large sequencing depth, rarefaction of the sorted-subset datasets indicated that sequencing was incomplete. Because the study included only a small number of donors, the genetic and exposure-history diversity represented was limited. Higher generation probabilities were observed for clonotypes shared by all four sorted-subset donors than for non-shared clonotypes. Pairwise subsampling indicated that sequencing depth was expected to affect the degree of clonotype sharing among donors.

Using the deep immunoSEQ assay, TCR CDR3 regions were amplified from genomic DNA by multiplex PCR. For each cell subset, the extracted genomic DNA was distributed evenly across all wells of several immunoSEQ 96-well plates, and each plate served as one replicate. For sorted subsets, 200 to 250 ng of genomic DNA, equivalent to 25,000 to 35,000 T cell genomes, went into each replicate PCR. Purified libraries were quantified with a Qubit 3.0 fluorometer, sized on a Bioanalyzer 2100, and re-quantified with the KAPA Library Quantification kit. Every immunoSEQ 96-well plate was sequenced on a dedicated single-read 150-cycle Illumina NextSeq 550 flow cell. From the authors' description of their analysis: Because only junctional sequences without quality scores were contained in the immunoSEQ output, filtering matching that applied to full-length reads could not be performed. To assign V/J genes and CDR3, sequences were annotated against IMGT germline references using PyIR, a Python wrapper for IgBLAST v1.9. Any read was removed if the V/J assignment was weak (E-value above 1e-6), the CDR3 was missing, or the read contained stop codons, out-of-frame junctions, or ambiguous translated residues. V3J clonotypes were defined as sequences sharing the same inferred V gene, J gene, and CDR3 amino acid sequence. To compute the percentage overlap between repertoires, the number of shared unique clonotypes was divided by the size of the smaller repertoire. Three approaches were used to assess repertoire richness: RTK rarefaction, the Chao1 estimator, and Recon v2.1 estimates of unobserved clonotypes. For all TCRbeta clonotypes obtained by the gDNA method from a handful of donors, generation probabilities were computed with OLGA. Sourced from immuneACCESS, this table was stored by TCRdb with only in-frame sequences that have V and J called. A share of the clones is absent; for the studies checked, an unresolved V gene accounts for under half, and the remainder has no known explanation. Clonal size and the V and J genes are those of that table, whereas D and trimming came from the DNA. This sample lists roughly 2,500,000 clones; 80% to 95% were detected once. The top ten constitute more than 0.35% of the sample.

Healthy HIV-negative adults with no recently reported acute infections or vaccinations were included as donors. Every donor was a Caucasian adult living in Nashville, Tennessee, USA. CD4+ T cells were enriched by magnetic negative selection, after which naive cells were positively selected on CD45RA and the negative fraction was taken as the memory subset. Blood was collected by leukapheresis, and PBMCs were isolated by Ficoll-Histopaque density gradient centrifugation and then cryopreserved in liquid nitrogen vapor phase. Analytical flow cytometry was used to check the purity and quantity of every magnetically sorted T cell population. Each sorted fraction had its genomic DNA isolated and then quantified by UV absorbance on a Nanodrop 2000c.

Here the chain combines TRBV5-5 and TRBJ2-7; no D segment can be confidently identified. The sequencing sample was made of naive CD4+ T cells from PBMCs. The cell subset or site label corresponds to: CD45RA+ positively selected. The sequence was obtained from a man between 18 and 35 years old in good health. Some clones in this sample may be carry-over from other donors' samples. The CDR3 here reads CASSYPRMSEQYF. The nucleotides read TGTGCCAGCAGCTACCCAAGGATGAGCGAGCAGTACTTC. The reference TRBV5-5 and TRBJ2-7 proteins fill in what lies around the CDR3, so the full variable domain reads DAGVTQSPTHLIKTRGQQVTLRCSPISGHKSVSWYQQVLGQGPQFIFQYYEKEERGRGNFPDRFSARQFPNYSSELNVNALLLGDSALYLCASSYPRMSEQYFGPGTRLTVT.